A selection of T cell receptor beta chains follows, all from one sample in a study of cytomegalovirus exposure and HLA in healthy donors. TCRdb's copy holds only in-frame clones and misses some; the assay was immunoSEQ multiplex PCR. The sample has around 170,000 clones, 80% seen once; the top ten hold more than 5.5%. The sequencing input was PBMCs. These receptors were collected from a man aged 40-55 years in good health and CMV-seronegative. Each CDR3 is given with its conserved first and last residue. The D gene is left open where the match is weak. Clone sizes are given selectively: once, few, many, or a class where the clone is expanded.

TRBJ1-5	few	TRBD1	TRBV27	TGTGCCAGCAGACAGGGGGGCAATCAGCCCCAGCATTTT	CASRQGGNQPQHF
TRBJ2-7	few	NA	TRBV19	TGTGCCAGCTCTATCGCGGGACAGCCGATCTACGAGCAGTACTTC	CASSIAGQPIYEQYF
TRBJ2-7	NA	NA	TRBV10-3	TGTGCCATCAGTGAAAGACAGAGCTCCTACGAGCAGTACTTC	CAISERQSSYEQYF
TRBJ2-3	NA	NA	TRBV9	TGTGCCAGCAGCGTAGATCGGCGGGAAAGCACAGATACGCAGTATTTT	CASSVDRRESTDTQYF
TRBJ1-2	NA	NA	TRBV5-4	TGTGCCAGCAGCTTGGGTTACAGGGAAAGATATGGCTACACCTTC	CASSLGYRERYGYTF
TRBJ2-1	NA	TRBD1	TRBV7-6	TGTGCCAGCAGCGACAGGGGTCGGGACAATGAGCAGTTCTTC	CASSDRGRDNEQFF
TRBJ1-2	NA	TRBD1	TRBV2	TGTGCCAGCAGTGAAGCGACAGGGACAAACTATGGCTACACCTTC	CASSEATGTNYGYTF
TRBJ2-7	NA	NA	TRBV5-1	TGCGCCAGCAGCGAGCCTCTCAGGGGGGCCTCCTACGAGCAGTACTTC	CASSEPLRGASYEQYF
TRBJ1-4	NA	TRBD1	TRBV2	TGTGCCAGCAGTCCTTTGGCAGGGGGGAATGAAAAACTGTTTTTT	CASSPLAGGNEKLFF
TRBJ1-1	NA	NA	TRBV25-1	TGTGCCAGCAGTGAATATCGGGTTACTGAAGCTTTCTTT	CASSEYRVTEAFF
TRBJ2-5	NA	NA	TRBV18	TGTGCCAGCTCCCCCAGCGGTCGGGGGGAGACCCAGTACTTC	CASSPSGRGETQYF
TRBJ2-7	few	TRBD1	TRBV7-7	TGTGCCAGCAGCACGGACAGGGGCTACGAGCAGTACTTC	CASSTDRGYEQYF
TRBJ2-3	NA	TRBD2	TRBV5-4	TGTGCCAGCAGCTTGTCGGGACTAGCGCTTATAGATACGCAGTATTTT	CASSLSGLALIDTQYF
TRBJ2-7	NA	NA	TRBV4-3	TGCGCCAGCAGACAAGACGTAGGGGCCTACGAGCAGTACTTC	CASRQDVGAYEQYF
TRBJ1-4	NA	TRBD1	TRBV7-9	TGTGCCAGCAGCATTGGGGACAGAGCCGCTGAAAAACTGTTTTTT	CASSIGDRAAEKLFF
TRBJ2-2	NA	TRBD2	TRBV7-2	TGTGCCAGCAGCTCCCCGCGGGGGTACCGCACCGGGGAGCTGTTTTTT	CASSSPRGYRTGELFF
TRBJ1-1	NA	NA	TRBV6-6	TGTGCCAGCAGCCCCCAGGGTAACACTGAAGCTTTCTTT	CASSPQGNTEAFF
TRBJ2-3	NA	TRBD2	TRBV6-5	TGTGCCAGCAGTAAGCCGGGACTAGCGGCAGATACGCAGTATTTT	CASSKPGLAADTQYF
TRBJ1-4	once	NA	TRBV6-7	TGTGCCAGCAGTTTCATCCCGGGACCCGGGAGTTATAATGAAAAACTGTTTTTT	CASSFIPGPGSYNEKLFF
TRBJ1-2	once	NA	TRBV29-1	TGCAGCGTTGTGGTACAAAACTATGGCTACACCTTC	CSVVVQNYGYTF
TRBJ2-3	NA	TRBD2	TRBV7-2	TGTGCCAGCAGCTCCCTAGCGGGGGGCCCTGATACGCAGTATTTT	CASSSLAGGPDTQYF
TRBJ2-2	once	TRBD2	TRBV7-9	TGTGCCAGCAGCCCATCTAGCGGGAGGCCACGGAGCGGGGAGCTGTTTTTT	CASSPSSGRPRSGELFF
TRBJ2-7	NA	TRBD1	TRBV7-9	TGTGCCAGCAGCCGGGACAGGGGAGGAGTGGGCCCCTACGAGCAGTACTTC	CASSRDRGGVGPYEQYF
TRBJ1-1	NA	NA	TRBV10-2	TGCGCCAGCAACCGGCCAGGGATGAACACTGAAGCTTTCTTT	CASNRPGMNTEAFF